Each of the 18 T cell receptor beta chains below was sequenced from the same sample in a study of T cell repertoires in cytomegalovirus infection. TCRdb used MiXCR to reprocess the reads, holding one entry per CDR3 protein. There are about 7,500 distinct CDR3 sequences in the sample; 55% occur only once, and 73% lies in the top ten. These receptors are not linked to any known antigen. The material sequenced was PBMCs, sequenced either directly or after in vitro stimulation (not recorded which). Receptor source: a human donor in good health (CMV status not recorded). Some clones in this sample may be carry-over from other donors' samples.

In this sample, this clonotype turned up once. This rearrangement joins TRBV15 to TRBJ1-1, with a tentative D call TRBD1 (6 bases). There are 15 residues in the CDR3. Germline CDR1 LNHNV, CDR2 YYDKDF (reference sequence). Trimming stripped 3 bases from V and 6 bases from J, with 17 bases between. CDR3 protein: CATSRLPGDAAEAFF. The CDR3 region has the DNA TGTGCCACCAGCAGGCTCCCAGGGGATGCTGCTGAAGCTTTCTTT.

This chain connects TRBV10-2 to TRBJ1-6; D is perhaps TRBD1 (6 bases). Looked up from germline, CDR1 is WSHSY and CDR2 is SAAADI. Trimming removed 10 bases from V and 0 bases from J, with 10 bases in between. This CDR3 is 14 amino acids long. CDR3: CATTGSSYNSPLHF. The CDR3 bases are TGCGCCACTACAGGGAGCTCCTATAATTCACCCCTCCACTTT.

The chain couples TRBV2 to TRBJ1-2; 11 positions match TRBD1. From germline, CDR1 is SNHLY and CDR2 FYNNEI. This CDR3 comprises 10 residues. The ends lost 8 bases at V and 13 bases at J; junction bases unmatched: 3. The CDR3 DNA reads TGTGCCAGCCGGGACAGGGGGATCACCTTC. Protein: CASRDRGITF.

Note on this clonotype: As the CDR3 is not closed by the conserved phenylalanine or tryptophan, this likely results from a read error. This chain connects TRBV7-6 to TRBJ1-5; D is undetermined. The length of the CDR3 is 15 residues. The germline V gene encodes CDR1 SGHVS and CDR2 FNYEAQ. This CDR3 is CASSTEAYINHPQHL. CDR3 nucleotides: TGTGCCAGCAGCACCGAAGCATACATCAATCATCCCCAGCATTTG.

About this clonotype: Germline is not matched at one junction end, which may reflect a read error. The CDR3 protein is CASSQGYGQGHYGSPF. The CDR3 DNA follows: TGTGCCAGCAGCCAAGGATACGGACAGGGACACTATGGCTCCCCCTTC. The J gene is TRBJ1-2, the V gene TRBV4-2; 8 nucleotides line up with TRBD1. The CDR3 length is 16 residues. Germline CDR1 LGHNA, CDR2 YNFKEQ.

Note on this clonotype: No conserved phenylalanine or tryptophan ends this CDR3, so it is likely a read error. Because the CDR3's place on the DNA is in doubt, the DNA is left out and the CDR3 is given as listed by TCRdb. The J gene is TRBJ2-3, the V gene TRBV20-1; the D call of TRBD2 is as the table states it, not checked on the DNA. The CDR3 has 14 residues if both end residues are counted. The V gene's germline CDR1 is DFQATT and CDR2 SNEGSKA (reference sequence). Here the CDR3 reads CSAETSGSTDTHYL.

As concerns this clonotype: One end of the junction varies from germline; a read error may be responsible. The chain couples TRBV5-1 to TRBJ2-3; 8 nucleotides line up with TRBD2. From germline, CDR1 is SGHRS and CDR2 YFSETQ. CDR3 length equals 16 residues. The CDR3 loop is CASSLTSEYPADTTCF. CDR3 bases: TGCGCCAGCTCATTGACTAGCGAGTACCCCGCAGATACGACGTGTTTT.

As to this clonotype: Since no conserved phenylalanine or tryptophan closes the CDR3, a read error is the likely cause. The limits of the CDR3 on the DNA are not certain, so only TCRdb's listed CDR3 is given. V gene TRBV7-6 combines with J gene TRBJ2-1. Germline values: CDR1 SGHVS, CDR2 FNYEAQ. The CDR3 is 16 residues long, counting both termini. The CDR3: CASSLRGESSYNEQCC.

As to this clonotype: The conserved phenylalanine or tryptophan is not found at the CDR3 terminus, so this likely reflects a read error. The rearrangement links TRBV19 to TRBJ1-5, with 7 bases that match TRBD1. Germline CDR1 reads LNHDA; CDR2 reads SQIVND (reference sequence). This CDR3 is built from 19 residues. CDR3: CASSSRYTGTVEENHPQHL. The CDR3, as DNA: TGTGCCAGTAGTTCAAGATATACCGGGACAGTTGAAGAAAATCATCCCCAGCATTTG.

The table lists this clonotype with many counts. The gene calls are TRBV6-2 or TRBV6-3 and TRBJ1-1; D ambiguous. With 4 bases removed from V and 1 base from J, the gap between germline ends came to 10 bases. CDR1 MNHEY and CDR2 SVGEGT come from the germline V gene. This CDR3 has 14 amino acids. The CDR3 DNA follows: TGTGCCAGCAGTTCCCCAGAACCGAACACTGAAGCTTTCTTT. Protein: CASSSPEPNTEAFF.

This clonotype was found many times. The CDR3 nucleotides read TGTGCCAGCAGCTTACAGCGTCCCACTGAAGCTTTCTTT. Its protein product is CASSLQRPTEAFF. The chain uses TRBV7-2 and TRBJ1-1; D unclear. This CDR3 is built from 13 residues. CDR1 is SGHTA, CDR2 FQGNSA, per germline. The ends were cut back, 2 bases at V and 4 bases at J, with 8 bases in the middle.

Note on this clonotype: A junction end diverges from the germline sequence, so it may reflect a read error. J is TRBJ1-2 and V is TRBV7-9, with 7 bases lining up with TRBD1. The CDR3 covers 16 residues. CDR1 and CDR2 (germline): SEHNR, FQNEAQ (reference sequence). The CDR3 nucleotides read TGTTCCAGCAGCCTGATAGACAGGGTCCCTAACTATGGCTACCCCTTC. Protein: CSSSLIDRVPNYGYPF.

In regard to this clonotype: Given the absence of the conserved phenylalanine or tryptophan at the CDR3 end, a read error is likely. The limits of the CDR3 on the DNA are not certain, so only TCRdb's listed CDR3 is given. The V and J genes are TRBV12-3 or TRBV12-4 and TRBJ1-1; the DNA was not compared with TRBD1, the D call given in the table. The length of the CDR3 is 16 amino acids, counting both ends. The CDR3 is CASSLRVSKQCTESFL.

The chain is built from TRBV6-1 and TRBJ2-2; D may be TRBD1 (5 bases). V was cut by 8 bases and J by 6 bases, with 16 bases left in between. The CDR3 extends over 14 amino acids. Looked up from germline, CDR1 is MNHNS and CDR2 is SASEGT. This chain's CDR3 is CASAGQGGSGELFF. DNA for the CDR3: TGTGCCAGCGCCGGCCAGGGCGGTTCCGGGGAGCTGTTTTTT.

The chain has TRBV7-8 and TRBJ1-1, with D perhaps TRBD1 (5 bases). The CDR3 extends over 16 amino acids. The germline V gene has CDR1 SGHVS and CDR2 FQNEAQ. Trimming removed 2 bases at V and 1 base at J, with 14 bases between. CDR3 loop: CASSLWQGGWNTEAFF. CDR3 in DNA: TGTGCCAGCAGCTTATGGCAGGGAGGGTGGAACACTGAAGCTTTCTTT. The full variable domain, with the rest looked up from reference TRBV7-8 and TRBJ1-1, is GAGVSQSPRYKVAKRGQDVALRCDPISGHVSLFWYQQALGQGPEFLTYFQNEAQLDKSGLPSDRFFAERPEGSVSTLKIQRTQQEDSAVYLCASSLWQGGWNTEAFFGQGTRLTVV.

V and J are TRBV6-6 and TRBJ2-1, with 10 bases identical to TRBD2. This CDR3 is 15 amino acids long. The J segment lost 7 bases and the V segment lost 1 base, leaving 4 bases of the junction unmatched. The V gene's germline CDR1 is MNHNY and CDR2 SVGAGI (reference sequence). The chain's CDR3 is CASSYLSGGGNEQFF. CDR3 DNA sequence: TGTGCCAGCAGTTACTTGAGCGGGGGGGGGAATGAGCAGTTCTTC.

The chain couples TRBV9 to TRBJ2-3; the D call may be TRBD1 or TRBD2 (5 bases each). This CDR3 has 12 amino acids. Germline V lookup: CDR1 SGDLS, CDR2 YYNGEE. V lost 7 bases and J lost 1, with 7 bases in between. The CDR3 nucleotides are TGTGCCAGCGGGACGGGCACAGATACGCAGTATTTT. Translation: CASGTGTDTQYF.

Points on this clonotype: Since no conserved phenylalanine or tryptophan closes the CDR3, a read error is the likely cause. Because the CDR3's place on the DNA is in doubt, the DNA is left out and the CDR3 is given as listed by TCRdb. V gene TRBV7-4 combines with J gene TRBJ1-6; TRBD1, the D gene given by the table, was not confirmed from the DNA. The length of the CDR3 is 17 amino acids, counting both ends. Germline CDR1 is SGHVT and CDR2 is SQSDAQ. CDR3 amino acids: CASSLADCTGARSPLPL.